Listed below are T cell receptor beta chains from one sample, sequenced in a study of T cells in Graves' hyperthyroidism and ophthalmopathy. TCRdb independently ran MiXCR on the multiplex PCR reads; one entry per CDR3 protein. Found here are about 350,000 distinct CDR3 sequences, around 18% of them singletons; the top ten hold about 16%. Sequencing used blood. These receptors originate from a woman in her thirties or forties with Graves' ophthalmopathy. Each CDR3 is given with its conserved first and last residue. Each record gives: D gene, CDR3 length, J gene, V gene, clone size, CDR3 protein, CDR3 DNA. A D gene is named only where the DNA matches it firmly. The size entry is marked missing in some rows and otherwise reads once, few, many or a size class.

>TRBD1|12|TRBJ2-7|TRBV7-9|many
CASSRGGGEQYF
TGTGCCAGCAGCCGAGGGGGCGGCGAGCAGTACTTC
>TRBD2|13|TRBJ2-7|TRBV4-1|many
CASSHVSGSEQYF
TGCGCCAGCAGCCACGTTAGCGGGAGCGAGCAGTACTTC
>-|9|TRBJ1-5|TRBV28|-
CASGAHKHF
TGTGCCAGCGGGGCCCACAAACATTTT
>-|19|TRBJ2-2|TRBV27|few
CASSYYPGLLGRNTGELFF
TGTGCCAGCAGTTACTACCCGGGCCTTCTCGGGAGGAACACCGGGGAGCTGTTTTTT
>-|15|TRBJ2-5|TRBV20-1|few
CSARDYFRGVETQYF
TGCAGTGCTAGAGATTATTTTAGAGGGGTGGAGACCCAGTACTTC
>TRBD1|13|TRBJ1-2|TRBV18|once
CASSATGNYGYTF
TGTGCCAGCTCAGCGACAGGGAACTATGGCTACACCTTC
>-|14|TRBJ1-2|TRBV30|many
CAWSSPGTNYGYTF
TGTGCCTGGAGCTCTCCCGGGACAAACTATGGCTACACCTTC
>-|13|TRBJ2-5|TRBV24-1|many
CATSDVRQETQYF
TGTGCCACCAGTGACGTTAGACAAGAGACCCAGTACTTC
>-|15|TRBJ1-1|TRBV7-6|many
CASSLGWVGNTEAFF
TGTGCCAGCAGCTTAGGATGGGTTGGGAACACTGAAGCTTTCTTT
>-|12|TRBJ2-7|TRBV5-1|many
CASSLRVGVQYF
TGCGCCAGCAGCTTGAGGGTAGGTGTGCAGTACTTC
>-|11|TRBJ2-7|TRBV3-1|-
CASGAEYEQYF
TGTGCCAGCGGGGCGGAGTATGAGCAGTACTTC
>-|13|TRBJ2-7|TRBV19|many
CASSFRTDYEQYF
TGTGCCAGTAGTTTCCGGACAGACTACGAGCAGTACTTC
>-|14|TRBJ2-7|TRBV13|many
CATTMGVRSYEQYF
TGTGCCACTACGATGGGAGTCCGCTCCTACGAGCAGTACTTC
>-|15|TRBJ1-5|TRBV12-3/TRBV12-4|-
CASSWEGIGNQPQHF
TGTGCCAGCAGTTGGGAGGGAATAGGCAATCAGCCCCAGCATTTT
>TRBD1|17|TRBJ2-7|TRBV12-5|many
CASGLVLDRGSSYEQYF
TGTGCTAGTGGTTTGGTACTAGACAGGGGTAGCTCCTACGAGCAGTACTTC
>-|15|TRBJ1-3|TRBV6-5|few
CASSYSRLSGNTIYF
TGTGCCAGCAGTTACTCGAGGCTCTCTGGAAACACCATATATTTT
>-|13|TRBJ1-2|TRBV12-5|-
CASGLWAGSGYTF
TGTGCTAGTGGTTTATGGGCGGGTAGTGGCTACACCTTC
>-|15|TRBJ2-5|TRBV27|many
CASSLSTYSKETQYF
TGTGCCAGCAGTTTATCGACGTACAGTAAAGAGACCCAGTACTTC
>-|15|TRBJ1-2|TRBV7-2|-
CVSSPVTGDTYGYTF
TGTGTCAGCAGCCCCGTTACAGGTGACACGTACGGCTACACCTTC
>-|15|TRBJ2-7|TRBV11-2|many
CASSLVGTLAYEQYF
TGTGCCAGCAGCTTAGTTGGAACCCTTGCCTACGAGCAGTACTTC
>-|14|TRBJ2-5|TRBV24-1|many
CATSRGGPQETQYF
TGTGCCACCAGTAGGGGCGGCCCTCAAGAGACCCAGTACTTC
>TRBD1|14|TRBJ1-1|TRBV27|many
CASSWDSMNTEAFF
TGTGCCAGCAGTTGGGACAGCATGAACACTGAAGCTTTCTTT
>TRBD2|13|TRBJ2-5|TRBV20-1|few
CSANGLAEETQYF
TGCAGTGCTAATGGACTAGCGGAAGAGACCCAGTACTTC
>-|16|TRBJ1-1|TRBV19|many
CASSIGRTGLNTEAFF
TGTGCCAGTAGTATAGGAAGAACGGGGTTGAACACTGAAGCTTTCTTT
>-|15|TRBJ1-5|TRBV6-4|many
CASSESGGAGQPQHF
TGTGCCAGCAGTGAGAGCGGGGGCGCCGGTCAGCCCCAGCATTTT
>TRBD1|14|TRBJ1-5|TRBV12-3/TRBV12-4|many
CASSPTAGGQPQHF
TGTGCCAGCAGTCCAACCGCAGGGGGACAGCCCCAGCATTTT
>-|13|TRBJ2-5|TRBV6-1|many
CASRGDLTETQYF
TGTGCCAGCCGAGGGGACCTAACGGAGACCCAGTACTTC
>-|14|TRBJ2-5|TRBV20-1|-
CSARDRGVDGTQYF
TGCAGTGCTAGAGATCGTGGGGTGGACGGGACCCAGTACTTC
>TRBD1|14|TRBJ1-1|TRBV5-1|many
CASSPRTGDTEAFF
TGCGCCAGCAGCCCTCGGACAGGGGACACTGAAGCTTTCTTT
>-|14|TRBJ1-1|TRBV12-3/TRBV12-4|once
CASSWVRPNTEACF
TGTGCCAGCAGTTGGGTCAGGCCCAACACTGAAGCTTGCTTT
>TRBD1|16|TRBJ1-2|TRBV28|many
CASSTIGQGHNYGYTF
TGTGCCAGCAGTACCATAGGACAGGGCCATAACTATGGCTACACCTTC
>-|13|TRBJ1-1|TRBV15|many
CATSRRENTEAFF
TGTGCCACCAGCAGGAGGGAGAACACTGAAGCTTTCTTT
>TRBD2|14|TRBJ2-7|TRBV20-1|many
CSAMVAGVSYEQYF
TGCAGTGCGATGGTAGCGGGCGTCTCCTACGAGCAGTACTTC
>TRBD2|13|TRBJ2-7|TRBV28|-
CASSPGLAAEQYF
TGTGCCAGCAGTCCGGGACTAGCTGCCGAGCAGTACTTC
>-|13|TRBJ1-1|TRBV3-1|few
CASSQVAGTEAFF
TGTGCCAGCAGCCAAGTAGCTGGGACGGAAGCTTTCTTT
>TRBD2|15|TRBJ2-2|TRBV29-1|-
CSVDSGRRNTGELFF
TGCAGCGTCGATAGCGGGAGGCGAAACACCGGGGAGCTGTTTTTT
>-|14|TRBJ1-2|TRBV9|many
CASSVASTDYGYTF
TGTGCCAGCAGCGTCGCCAGTACTGACTATGGCTACACCTTC
>TRBD1|15|TRBJ1-6|TRBV9|many
CASSRDRQGDSPLHF
TGTGCCAGCAGCAGGGACAGACAAGGGGATTCACCCCTCCACTTT
>-|19|TRBJ2-4|TRBV13|-
CASSSMTRLGAVLMNIQYF
TGTGCCAGCAGCTCGATGACCCGACTAGGGGCGGTTTTAATGAACATTCAGTACTTC
>-|13|TRBJ1-5|TRBV12-3/TRBV12-4|-
CASSLQVPLPQHF
TGTGCCAGCAGCCTACAGGTCCCCCTACCCCAGCATTTT
>TRBD1|17|TRBJ2-5|TRBV29-1|many
CSVEETGGNLRVKTQYF
TGCAGCGTTGAGGAGACAGGGGGCAATCTACGGGTAAAGACCCAGTACTTC
>TRBD1|13|TRBJ2-7|TRBV15|many
CATSPGQAYEQYF
TGTGCCACCAGCCCGGGACAGGCCTACGAGCAGTACTTC
>-|13|TRBJ1-1|TRBV2|many
CASTRAGGTEAFF
TGTGCCAGCACTAGGGCGGGGGGCACTGAAGCTTTCTTT
>-|15|TRBJ2-7|TRBV4-3|-
CASSQSVVRVDEQYF
TGCGCCAGCAGCCAATCGGTGGTCAGGGTAGACGAGCAGTACTTC
>-|15|TRBJ2-7|TRBV2|many
CASSERAGRGNEQYF
TGTGCCAGCAGTGAACGGGCAGGAAGGGGAAACGAGCAGTACTTC